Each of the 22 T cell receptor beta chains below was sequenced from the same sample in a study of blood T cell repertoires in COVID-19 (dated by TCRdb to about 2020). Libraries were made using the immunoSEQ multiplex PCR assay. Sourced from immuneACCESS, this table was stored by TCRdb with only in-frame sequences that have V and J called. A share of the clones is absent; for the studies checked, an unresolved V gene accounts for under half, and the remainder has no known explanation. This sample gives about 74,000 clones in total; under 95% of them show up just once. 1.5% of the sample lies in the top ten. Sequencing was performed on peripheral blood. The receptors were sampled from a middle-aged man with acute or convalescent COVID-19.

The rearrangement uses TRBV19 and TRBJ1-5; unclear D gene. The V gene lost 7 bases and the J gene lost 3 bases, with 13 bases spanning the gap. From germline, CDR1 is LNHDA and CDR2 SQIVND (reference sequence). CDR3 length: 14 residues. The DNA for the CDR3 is TGTGCCAGTAATTACGGCCAGGCCAATCAGCCCCAGCATTTT. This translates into CASNYGQANQPQHF. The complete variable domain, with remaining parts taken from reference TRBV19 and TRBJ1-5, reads DGGITQSPKYLFRKEGQNVTLSCEQNLNHDAMYWYRQDPGQGLRLIYYSQIVNDFQKGDIAEGYSVSREKKESFPLTVTSAQKNPTAFYLCASNYGQANQPQHFGDGTRLSIL.

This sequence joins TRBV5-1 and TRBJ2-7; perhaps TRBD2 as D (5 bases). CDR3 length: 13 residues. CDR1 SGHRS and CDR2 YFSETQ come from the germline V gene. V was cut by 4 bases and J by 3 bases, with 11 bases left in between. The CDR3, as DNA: TGCGCCAGCAGCCTAACGGGGATCTACGAGCAGTACTTC. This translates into CASSLTGIYEQYF.

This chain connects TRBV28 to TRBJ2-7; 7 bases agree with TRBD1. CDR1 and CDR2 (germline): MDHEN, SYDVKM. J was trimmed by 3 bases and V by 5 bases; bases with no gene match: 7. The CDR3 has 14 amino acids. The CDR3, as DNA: TGTGCCAGCAGTACCGGGACAGACATCTACGAGCAGTACTTC. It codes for CASSTGTDIYEQYF.

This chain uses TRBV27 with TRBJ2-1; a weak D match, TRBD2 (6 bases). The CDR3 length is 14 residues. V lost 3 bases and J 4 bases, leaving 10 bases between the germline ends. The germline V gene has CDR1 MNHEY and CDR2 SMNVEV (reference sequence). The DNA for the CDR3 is TGTGCCAGCAGTTTGGAGGGCGGGTACAATGAGCAGTTCTTC. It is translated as CASSLEGGYNEQFF.

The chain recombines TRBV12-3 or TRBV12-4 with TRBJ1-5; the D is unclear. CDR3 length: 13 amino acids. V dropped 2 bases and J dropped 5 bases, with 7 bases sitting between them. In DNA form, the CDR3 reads TGTGCCAGCAGTTTAATCCGGGATCAGCCCCAGCATTTT. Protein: CASSLIRDQPQHF.

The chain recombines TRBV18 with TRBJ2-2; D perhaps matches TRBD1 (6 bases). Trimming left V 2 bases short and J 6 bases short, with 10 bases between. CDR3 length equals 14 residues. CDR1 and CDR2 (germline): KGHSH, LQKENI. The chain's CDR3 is CASSPGGTPGELFF. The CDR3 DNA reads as TGTGCCAGCTCACCAGGGGGCACACCCGGGGAGCTGTTTTTT.

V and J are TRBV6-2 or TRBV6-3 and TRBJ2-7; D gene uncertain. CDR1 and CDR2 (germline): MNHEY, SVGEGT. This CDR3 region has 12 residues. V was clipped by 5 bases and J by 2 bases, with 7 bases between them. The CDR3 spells CASSQTAYEQYF. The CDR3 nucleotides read TGTGCCAGCAGTCAAACAGCCTACGAGCAGTACTTC.

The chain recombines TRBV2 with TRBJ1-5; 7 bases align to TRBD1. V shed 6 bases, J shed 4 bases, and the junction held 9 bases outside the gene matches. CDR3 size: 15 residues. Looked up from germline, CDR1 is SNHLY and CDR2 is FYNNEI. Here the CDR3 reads CASSQVTGQNQPQHF. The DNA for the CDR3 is TGTGCCAGCAGCCAAGTGACAGGGCAAAATCAGCCCCAGCATTTT.

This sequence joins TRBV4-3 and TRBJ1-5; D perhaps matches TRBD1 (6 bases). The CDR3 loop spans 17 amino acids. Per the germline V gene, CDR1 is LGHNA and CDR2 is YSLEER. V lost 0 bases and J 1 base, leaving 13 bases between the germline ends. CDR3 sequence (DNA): TGCGCCAGCAGCCAAGATGTAGGGGGGGCGAGCAATCAGCCCCAGCATTTT. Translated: CASSQDVGGASNQPQHF.

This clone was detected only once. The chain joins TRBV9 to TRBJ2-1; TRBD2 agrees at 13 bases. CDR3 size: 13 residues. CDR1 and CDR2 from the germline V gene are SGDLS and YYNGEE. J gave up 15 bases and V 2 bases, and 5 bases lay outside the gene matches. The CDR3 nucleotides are TGTGCCAGCAGCGTCGGGACTAGCGGGAATCTGTTCTTC. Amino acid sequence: CASSVGTSGNLFF.

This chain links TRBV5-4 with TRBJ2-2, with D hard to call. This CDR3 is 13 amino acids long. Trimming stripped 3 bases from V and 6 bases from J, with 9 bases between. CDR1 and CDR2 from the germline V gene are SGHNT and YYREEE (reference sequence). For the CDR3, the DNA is TGTGCCAGCAGCTATGGGCCGTCCGGGGAGCTGTTTTTT. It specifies CASSYGPSGELFF.

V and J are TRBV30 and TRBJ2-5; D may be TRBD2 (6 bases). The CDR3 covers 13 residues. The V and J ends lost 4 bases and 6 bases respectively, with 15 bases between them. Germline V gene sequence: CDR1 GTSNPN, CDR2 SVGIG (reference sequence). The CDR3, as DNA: TGTGCCTGGACCCAAGGTGCGGGGAAGACCCAGTACTTC. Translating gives CAWTQGAGKTQYF.

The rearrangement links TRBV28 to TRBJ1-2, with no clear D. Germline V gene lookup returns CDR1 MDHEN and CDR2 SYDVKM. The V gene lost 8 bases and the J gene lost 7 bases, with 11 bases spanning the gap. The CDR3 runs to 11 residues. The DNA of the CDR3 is TGTGCCAGCCTCACGACGGGTGGCTACACCTTC. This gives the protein CASLTTGGYTF.

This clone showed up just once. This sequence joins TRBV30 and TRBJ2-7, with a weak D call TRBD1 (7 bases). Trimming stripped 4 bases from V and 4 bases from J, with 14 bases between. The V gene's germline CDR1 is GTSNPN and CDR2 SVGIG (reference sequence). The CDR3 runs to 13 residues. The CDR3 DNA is TGTGCCTGGAACACCCAGGGGGGTTACGAGCAGTACTTC. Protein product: CAWNTQGGYEQYF.

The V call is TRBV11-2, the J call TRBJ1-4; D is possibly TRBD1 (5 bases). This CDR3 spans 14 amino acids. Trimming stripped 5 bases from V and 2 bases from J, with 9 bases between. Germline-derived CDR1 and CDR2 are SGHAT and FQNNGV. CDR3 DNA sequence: TGTGCCAGCAGCGCAGGGTTTACTAATGAAAAACTGTTTTTT. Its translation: CASSAGFTNEKLFF.

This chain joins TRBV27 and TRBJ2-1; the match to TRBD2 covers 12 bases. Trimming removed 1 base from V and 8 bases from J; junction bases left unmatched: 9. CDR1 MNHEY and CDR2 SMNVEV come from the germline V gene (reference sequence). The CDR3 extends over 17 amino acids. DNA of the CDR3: TGTGCCAGCAGTTTATTGGGGAGGCTAGCGGGGGGGGATGAGCAGTTCTTC. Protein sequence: CASSLLGRLAGGDEQFF.

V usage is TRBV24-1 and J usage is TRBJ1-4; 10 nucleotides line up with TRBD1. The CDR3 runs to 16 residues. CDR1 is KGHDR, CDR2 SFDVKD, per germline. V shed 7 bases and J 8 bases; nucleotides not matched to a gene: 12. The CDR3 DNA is TGTGCCACCAGAGCTCCCGGGACAGGGGTTAGGGAAAAACTGTTTTTT. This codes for CATRAPGTGVREKLFF.

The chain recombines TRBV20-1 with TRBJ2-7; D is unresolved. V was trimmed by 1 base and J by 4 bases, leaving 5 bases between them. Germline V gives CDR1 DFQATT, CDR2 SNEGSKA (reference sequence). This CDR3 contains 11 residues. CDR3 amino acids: CSARVLYEQYF. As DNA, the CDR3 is TGCAGTGCTAGAGTGTTATACGAGCAGTACTTC.

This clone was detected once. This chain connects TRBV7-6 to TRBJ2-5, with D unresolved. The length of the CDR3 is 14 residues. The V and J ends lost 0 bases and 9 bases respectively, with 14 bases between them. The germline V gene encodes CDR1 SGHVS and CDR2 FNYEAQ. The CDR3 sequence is CASSLAQAQVAQYF. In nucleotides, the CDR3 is TGTGCCAGCAGCTTAGCCCAGGCGCAGGTGGCCCAGTACTTC.

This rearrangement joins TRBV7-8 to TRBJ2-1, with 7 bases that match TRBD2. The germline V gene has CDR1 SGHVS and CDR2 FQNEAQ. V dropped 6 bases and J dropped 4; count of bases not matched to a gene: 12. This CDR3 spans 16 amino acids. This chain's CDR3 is CASSQKPSGPYNEQFF. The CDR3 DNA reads TGTGCCAGCAGTCAAAAACCTAGCGGACCTTACAATGAGCAGTTCTTC.

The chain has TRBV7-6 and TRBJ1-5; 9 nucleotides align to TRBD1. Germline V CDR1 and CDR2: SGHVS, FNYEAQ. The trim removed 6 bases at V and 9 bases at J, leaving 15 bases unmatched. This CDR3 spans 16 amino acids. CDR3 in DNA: TGTGCCAGCAGATATACCGGGACAGGGAGGGTGCGGCCCCAGCATTTT. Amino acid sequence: CASRYTGTGRVRPQHF. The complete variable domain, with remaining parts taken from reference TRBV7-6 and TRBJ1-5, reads GAGVSQSPRYKVTKRGQDVALRCDPISGHVSLYWYRQALGQGPEFLTYFNYEAQQDKSGLPNDRFSAERPEGSISTLTIQRTEQRDSAMYRCASRYTGTGRVRPQHFGDGTRLSIL.

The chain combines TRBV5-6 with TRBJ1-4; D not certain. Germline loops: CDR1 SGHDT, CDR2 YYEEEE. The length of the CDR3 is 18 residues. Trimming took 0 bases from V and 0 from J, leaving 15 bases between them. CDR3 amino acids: CASSLAGQYYSTNEKLFF. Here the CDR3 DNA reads TGTGCCAGCAGCTTGGCTGGGCAGTATTATTCAACTAATGAAAAACTGTTTTTT.